This T cell receptor (beta chain) was sequenced during a study of CD8 T cells in ankylosing spondylitis. This CDR3 is built from 14 residues. V lost 6 bases, J lost 7 bases, and 12 bases stayed unmatched. Germline CDR1 and CDR2: SQVTM and ANQGSEA. This clonotype was recorded many times. Its antigen is undetermined. By quantitative 5'-RACE with molecular barcodes, the TCR beta libraries were made. TCRdb re-called the 5' RACE reads with MiXCR, one entry per CDR3 protein. The data contain around 330,000 distinct CDR3 sequences, under 14% of them seen just once; the ten biggest clones take up roughly a tenth. Study-level results: From matched ankylosing spondylitis synovial fluid, disease-linked clones were reportedly recovered at significantly enriched levels. Several highly homologous variants formed a TCR beta motif that appeared characteristic of ankylosing spondylitis blood.

The source material was blood, either unsorted or a sorted T cell fraction (not recorded which). The sequence was collected from a female donor with ankylosing spondylitis or in good health (not recorded which). The V gene is TRBV29-1, the J gene TRBJ2-7, with TRBD2 matching over 10 bases. The CDR3 bases are TGCAGCGTAGTAGCGGGAGGATTGACGGGGGAGCAGTACTTC. It codes for CSVVAGGLTGEQYF.